This entry concerns a single T cell receptor (beta chain). Its antigen is not identified. The record originates from a study of OX40 agonist ivuxolimab in advanced cancers. Study-level points and caveats: CD8+ T cells were the subset that, on average, had more expanded clones than CD4+.

Measured with immunoSEQ multiplex PCR; TCRdb has only the in-frame clones, and not every one. The data show under 55,000 clones, about 90% seen once. Trimming left V 3 bases short and J 1 base short, with 13 bases between. In germline, CDR1 is SGHDT, CDR2 YYEEEE. This CDR3 is 15 amino acids long. This TCR derives from an adult with an advanced solid tumor such as melanoma, head and neck, liver or kidney cancer. This sample comprised CD4+ or CD8+ T cells sorted from blood, obtained in a trial of the OX40 agonist ivuxolimab. The chain joins TRBV5-6 to TRBJ1-1; TRBD1 is a possible D gene (6 bases). The CDR3: CASSWGAASNTEAFF. The CDR3 nucleotides read TGTGCCAGCAGCTGGGGGGCTGCATCGAACACTGAAGCTTTCTTT.